This is a list of T cell receptor beta chains from one sample in a study of blood T cell repertoires in COVID-19. TCRdb keeps only in-frame clones here, not all; method: immunoSEQ multiplex PCR. The data show under 250,000 clones, with almost 85% seen just once and roughly 8% held by the top ten. The source material was peripheral blood. The receptor set was obtained from a woman between 50 and 59 years old with active or convalescent COVID-19. CDR3s include the opening cysteine and the closing phenylalanine or tryptophan. D genes are given only for firm matches. The size of a clone is reported for some rows only, either as once, few or many, or as a class for expanded clones.

NA	TRBV19	TRBJ2-1	TRBD1	TGTGCCAGTAGTCCGGGACAGGGGGTCAATGAGCAGTTCTTC	CASSPGQGVNEQFF
NA	TRBV2	TRBJ2-3	TRBD2	TGTGCCAGCAGGCGCACTAGCGGGGGCACAGATACGCAGTATTTT	CASRRTSGGTDTQYF
NA	TRBV5-6	TRBJ1-3	NA	TGTGCCAGCAGCTTTGGCAAATACTCTGGAAACACCATATATTTT	CASSFGKYSGNTIYF
NA	TRBV6-5	TRBJ1-2	NA	TGTGCCAGCAGTAGAGACATCTATGGCTACACCTTC	CASSRDIYGYTF
NA	TRBV18	TRBJ1-2	TRBD1	TGTGCCAGCTCACCGTCGACAGGGGTTCAGTTATCGGGTGGCTACACCTTC	CASSPSTGVQLSGGYTF
NA	TRBV5-1	TRBJ1-2	TRBD1	TGCGCCAGCAGCTCTCAGGGGGATGAGGGCTACACCTTC	CASSSQGDEGYTF
NA	TRBV5-1	TRBJ1-2	TRBD1	TGCGCCAGCACAGAACAGGGGGCGTTCTATGGCTACACCTTC	CASTEQGAFYGYTF
NA	TRBV6-6	TRBJ1-5	NA	TGTGCCAGCAGTTACCACAGGTATAGCAATCAGCCCCAGCATTTT	CASSYHRYSNQPQHF
NA	TRBV5-1	TRBJ2-3	NA	TGCGCCAGCAGCATCCGGGGTGGAGTTCCAGCAGATACGCAGTATTTT	CASSIRGGVPADTQYF
NA	TRBV29-1	TRBJ1-2	NA	TGCAGCGTTGTCAGGGCAGCCCGATATGGCTACACCTTC	CSVVRAARYGYTF
few	TRBV11-2	TRBJ2-1	TRBD2	TGTGCCAGCGAGGCGGGGGGCAATGAGCAGTTCTTC	CASEAGGNEQFF
NA	TRBV30	TRBJ2-7	NA	TGTGCCTGGAGTGGGGAGGAGGGACACGAGCAGTACTTC	CAWSGEEGHEQYF
NA	TRBV5-1	TRBJ1-1	NA	TGCGCCAGCAACGGGCTGGTTGGGAGCAACACTGAAGCTTTCTTT	CASNGLVGSNTEAFF
NA	TRBV5-4	TRBJ1-2	NA	TGTGCCAGCAGCTACAGGGTGCCGGGGGGCTACACCTTC	CASSYRVPGGYTF
NA	TRBV7-3	TRBJ1-1	NA	TGTGCCAGCAGCTTAGACAGGCACACTGAAGCTTTCTTT	CASSLDRHTEAFF
NA	TRBV28	TRBJ1-2	TRBD1	TGTGCCAGCAGACTAGACAGGGGAGGCTATGGCTACACCTTC	CASRLDRGGYGYTF
NA	TRBV6-5	TRBJ1-1	TRBD1	TGTGCCAGCAGACCGGGACAGGGAAAACCTGAAGCTTTCTTT	CASRPGQGKPEAFF
NA	TRBV5-1	TRBJ2-2	NA	TGCGCCAGCAGCTTACAGGGTGGCACCGGGGAGCTGTTTTTT	CASSLQGGTGELFF
NA	TRBV4-1	TRBJ1-6	TRBD1	TGCGCCAGCAGCCAAGATAACGACAGGGTTAATTCACCCCTCCACTTT	CASSQDNDRVNSPLHF
NA	TRBV5-5	TRBJ2-3	NA	TGTGCCAGCAGCTTGCAGGAAACCACAGATACGCAGTATTTT	CASSLQETTDTQYF
NA	TRBV11-2	TRBJ2-3	TRBD2	TGTGCCAGCAGCTTAGGGGGCGGGGGAGTCTCAGATACGCAGTATTTT	CASSLGGGGVSDTQYF
NA	TRBV5-6	TRBJ2-3	TRBD2	TGTGCCAGCAGCTTGACTAGCGGGGGGTCAGATACGCAGTATTTT	CASSLTSGGSDTQYF
NA	TRBV21-1	TRBJ2-4	NA	TGTGCCAGCAGATTGACAGTTTGCCCTATTCAGTACTTC	CASRLTVCPIQYF
NA	TRBV5-1	TRBJ2-7	TRBD1	TGCGCCAGCAGCCGCTGGGACAGGTCCTACGAGCAGTACTTC	CASSRWDRSYEQYF
NA	TRBV20-1	TRBJ2-3	NA	TGCAGTGCTAGTATTAGGGGGAAGTCGGATACGCAGTATTTT	CSASIRGKSDTQYF
NA	TRBV2	TRBJ1-1	NA	TGTGCCAGCAGCGTGACAATGATGAACACTGAAGCTTTCTTT	CASSVTMMNTEAFF
NA	TRBV18	TRBJ1-2	NA	TGTGCCAGCGAAGGGGAACAAAACTATGGCTACACCTTC	CASEGEQNYGYTF
NA	TRBV29-1	TRBJ1-1	NA	TGCAGCGTTGAAGACAAACGAAGAGGCTACACTGAAGCTTTCTTT	CSVEDKRRGYTEAFF
NA	TRBV10-1	TRBJ2-1	NA	TGCGCCAGCAGTGAGTTGAGAGGTTCGGGGTATGAGCAGTTCTTC	CASSELRGSGYEQFF
NA	TRBV2	TRBJ1-6	NA	TGTGCCAGCAGTGAAAGAGAACAGAGCTCCTATAATTCACCCCTCCACTTT	CASSEREQSSYNSPLHF
few	TRBV5-1	TRBJ1-3	TRBD1	TGCGCCAGCAGCCCTAGGGACAGTGCGGAGGGAAGCACCATATATTTT	CASSPRDSAEGSTIYF